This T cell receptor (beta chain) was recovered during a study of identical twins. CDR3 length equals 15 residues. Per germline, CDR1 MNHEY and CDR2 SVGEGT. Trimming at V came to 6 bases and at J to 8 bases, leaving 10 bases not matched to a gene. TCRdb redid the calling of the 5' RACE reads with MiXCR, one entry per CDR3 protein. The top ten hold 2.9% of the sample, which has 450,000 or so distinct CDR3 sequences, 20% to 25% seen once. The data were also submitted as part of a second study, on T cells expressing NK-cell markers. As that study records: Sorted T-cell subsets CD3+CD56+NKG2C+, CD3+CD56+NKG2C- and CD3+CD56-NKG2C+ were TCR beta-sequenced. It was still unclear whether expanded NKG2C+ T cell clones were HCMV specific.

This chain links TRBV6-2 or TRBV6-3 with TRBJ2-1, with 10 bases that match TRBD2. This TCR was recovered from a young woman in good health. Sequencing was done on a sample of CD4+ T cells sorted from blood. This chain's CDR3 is CASSDPAGGLDEQFF. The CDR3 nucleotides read TGTGCCAGCAGCGACCCAGCGGGAGGGCTCGATGAGCAGTTCTTC.